What follows is one TCR beta chain and its context. The data derive from a study of shared clonotypes between healthy human individuals. Profiled with immunoSEQ multiplex PCR; TCRdb holds only in-frame clones, not every one. The data hold about 2.4 million clones, with 80% to 95% observed a single time. The ends were cut back, 4 bases at V and 5 bases at J, with 12 bases in the middle. The CDR3 spans 13 residues. Germline V gives CDR1 SGHRS, CDR2 YFSETQ. The rearrangement links TRBV5-1 to TRBJ2-5; D is undetermined. The receptor comes from a man younger than 35 in good health. Some clones in this sample may be carry-over from other donors' samples. Sequencing input: naive CD4+ T cells from PBMCs. The subset was: CD45RA+ positively selected. The CDR3 loop is CASSPGSLETQYF. CDR3 DNA sequence: TGCGCCAGCAGCCCGGGCTCTCTGGAGACCCAGTACTTC.